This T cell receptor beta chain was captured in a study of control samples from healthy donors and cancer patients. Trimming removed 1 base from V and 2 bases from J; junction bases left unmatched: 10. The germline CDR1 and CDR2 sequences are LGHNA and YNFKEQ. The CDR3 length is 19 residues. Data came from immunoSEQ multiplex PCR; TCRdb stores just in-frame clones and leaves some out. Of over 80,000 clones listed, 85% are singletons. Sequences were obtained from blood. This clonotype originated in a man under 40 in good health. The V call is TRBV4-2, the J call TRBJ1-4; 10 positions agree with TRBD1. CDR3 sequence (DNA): TGTGCCAGCAGCCAAGTCAAGGGACAGGGGTCTTCGACTAATGAAAAACTGTTTTTT. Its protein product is CASSQVKGQGSSTNEKLFF.